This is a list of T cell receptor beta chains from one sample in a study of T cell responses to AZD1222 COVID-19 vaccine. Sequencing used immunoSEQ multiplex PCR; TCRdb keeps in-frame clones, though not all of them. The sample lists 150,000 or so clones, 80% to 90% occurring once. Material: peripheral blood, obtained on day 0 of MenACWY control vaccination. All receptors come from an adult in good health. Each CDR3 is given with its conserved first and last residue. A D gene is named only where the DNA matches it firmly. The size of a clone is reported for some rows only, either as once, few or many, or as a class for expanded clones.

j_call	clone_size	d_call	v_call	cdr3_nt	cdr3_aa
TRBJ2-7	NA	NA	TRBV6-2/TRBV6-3	TGTGCCAGCAGCCAAACAGGGACGGGCCTCTACGAGCAGTACTTC	CASSQTGTGLYEQYF
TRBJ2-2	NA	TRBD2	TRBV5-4	TGTGCCAGCAGCCGGACTAGCGGAGACACCGGGGAGCTGTTTTTT	CASSRTSGDTGELFF
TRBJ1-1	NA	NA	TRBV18	TGTGCCAGCTCACCAGCCGCGTTAGGGAACACTGAAGCTTTCTTT	CASSPAALGNTEAFF
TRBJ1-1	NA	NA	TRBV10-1	TGCGCCAGAACCTTACAGGGCACTGAAGCTTTCTTT	CARTLQGTEAFF
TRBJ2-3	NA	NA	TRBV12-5	TGTGCTAGCGGGCGGCCTCACACAGATACGCAGTATTTT	CASGRPHTDTQYF
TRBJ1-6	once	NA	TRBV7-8	TGTGCCAGCAGCTTAGCGGGTTCACCCCTCCACTTT	CASSLAGSPLHF
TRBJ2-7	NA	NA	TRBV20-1	TGCAGTGCTGTAGACGACTACGAGCAGTACTTC	CSAVDDYEQYF
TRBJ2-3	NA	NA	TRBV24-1	TGTGCCACCAGTGATCCACGCCCCTTTAGCACAGATACGCAGTATTTT	CATSDPRPFSTDTQYF
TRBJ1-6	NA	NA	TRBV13	TGTGCCAGCAGCGAACCTACTGACGTCGACTCCTATAATTCACCCCTCCACTTT	CASSEPTDVDSYNSPLHF
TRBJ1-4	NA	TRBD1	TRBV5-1	TGCGCCAGCAGCTTGGGCCAAAAGACAGGGGCTAATGAAAAACTGTTTTTT	CASSLGQKTGANEKLFF
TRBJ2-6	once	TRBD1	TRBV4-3	TGCGCCAGCAGCCAAGCCTCAGGGGGCTATGGGGCCAACGTCCTGACTTTC	CASSQASGGYGANVLTF
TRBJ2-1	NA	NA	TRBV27	TGTGCCAGCTGTCGTAGGGACTACAATGAGCAGTTCTTC	CASCRRDYNEQFF
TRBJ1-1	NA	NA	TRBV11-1	TGTGCCAGCAGCTTACGAACGGGGTACAACGCTGAAGCTTTCTTT	CASSLRTGYNAEAFF
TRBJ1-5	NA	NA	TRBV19	TGTGCCAGTACCGTCGGGGACTCTCGAGGGGAGCCCCAGCATTTT	CASTVGDSRGEPQHF
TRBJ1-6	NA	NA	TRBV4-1	TGCGCCAGCAGCCAAGTGGGCAGGGTTTCTATCAATTCACCCCTCCACTTT	CASSQVGRVSINSPLHF
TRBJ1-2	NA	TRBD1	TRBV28	TGTGCCAGCAGTAGCCGGACAGGGGTCGGGTATCCAGATAACTATGGCTACACCTTC	CASSSRTGVGYPDNYGYTF
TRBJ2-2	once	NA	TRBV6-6	TGTGCCAGCAGTTACGGTGGAGCCGGGGAGCTGTTTTTT	CASSYGGAGELFF
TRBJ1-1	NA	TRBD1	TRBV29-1	TGCAGCGTGATGACAGGGACGCTGATCCCTGAAGCTTTCTTT	CSVMTGTLIPEAFF
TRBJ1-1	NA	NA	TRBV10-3	TGTGCCATCAGTGAGCGGGGGACTGAAGCTTTCTTT	CAISERGTEAFF
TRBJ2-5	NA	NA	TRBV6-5	TGTGCCAGCAGTCCCGGACGGACCGTCCCGGAGACCCAGTACTTC	CASSPGRTVPETQYF
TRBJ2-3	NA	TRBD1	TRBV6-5	TGTGCCAGCAGTCACCCGACAGGGAACACAGATACGCAGTATTTT	CASSHPTGNTDTQYF
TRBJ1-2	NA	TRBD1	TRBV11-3	TGTGCCAGCAGCTTAGAAGGCAGGGGGGGTGTCTATGGCTACACCTTC	CASSLEGRGGVYGYTF
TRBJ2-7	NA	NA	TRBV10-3	TGTGCCACCAGAAATTTGGAGGGGGCGACCTACGAGCAGTACTTC	CATRNLEGATYEQYF
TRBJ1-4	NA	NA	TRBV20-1	TGCAGTGCTTGGCGAAATGGAAAACTGTTTTTT	CSAWRNGKLFF
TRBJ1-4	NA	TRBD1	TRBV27	TGTGCCAGCAGCCGGGACAGCGAGAATGAAAAACTGTTTTTT	CASSRDSENEKLFF
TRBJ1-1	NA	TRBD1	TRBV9	TGTGCCAGCAGCGTGGGGGGACAGCTGAACACTGAAGCTTTCTTT	CASSVGGQLNTEAFF
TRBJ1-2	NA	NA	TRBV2	TGTGCCAGCAAAAACCCGCTTAAGGACAGTTACTATGGCTACACCTTC	CASKNPLKDSYYGYTF
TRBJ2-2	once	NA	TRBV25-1	TGTGCCAGCAGTGAATCTAGCGAGGCGAACACCGGGGAGCTGTTTTTT	CASSESSEANTGELFF
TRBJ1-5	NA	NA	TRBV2	TGTGCCAGCAGTGGGGCTGTGGGGAATCAGCCCCAGCATTTT	CASSGAVGNQPQHF
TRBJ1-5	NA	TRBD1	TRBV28	TGTGCCAGCAGTTTTCCACAGGGGGCTCAGCCCCAGCATTTT	CASSFPQGAQPQHF
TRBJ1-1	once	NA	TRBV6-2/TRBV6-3	TGTGCCAGCAGTTACTCGAACCCCTCATCCACTGAAGCTTTCTTT	CASSYSNPSSTEAFF
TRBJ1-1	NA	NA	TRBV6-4	TGTGCCAGCAGAAGGGGGGGTGGCACTGAAGCTTTCTTT	CASRRGGGTEAFF
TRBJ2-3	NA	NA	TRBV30	TGTGCCTGGAGCCGTCCGGAGCTCCCAGATACGCAGTATTTT	CAWSRPELPDTQYF
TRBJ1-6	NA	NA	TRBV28	TGTGCCAGCAGGCCACCAGGGCCCAGCTCCTATAATTCACCCCTCCACTTT	CASRPPGPSSYNSPLHF
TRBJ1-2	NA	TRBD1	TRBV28	TGTGCCAGCAGCCAGACAGGGGATGACTATTACTATGGCTACACCTTC	CASSQTGDDYYYGYTF
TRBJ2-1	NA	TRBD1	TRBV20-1	TGCAGTGCTAGTCGACAGGGGATCCATAATGAGCAGTTCTTC	CSASRQGIHNEQFF
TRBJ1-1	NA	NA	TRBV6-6	TGTGCCAGCAGTTACCCGGTCGGCACTGAAGCTTTCTTT	CASSYPVGTEAFF
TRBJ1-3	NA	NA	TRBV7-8	TGTGCCAGCAGCCCCCCTGGAAACACCATATATTTT	CASSPPGNTIYF
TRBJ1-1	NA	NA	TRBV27	TGTGCCAGCAGTTCCGCGATACGACAGCGAGTTAACACTGAAGCTTTCTTT	CASSSAIRQRVNTEAFF
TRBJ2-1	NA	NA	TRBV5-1	TGCGCCAGCAGCTTGGGAACAGGGTCACCCCACAATGAGCAGTTCTTC	CASSLGTGSPHNEQFF
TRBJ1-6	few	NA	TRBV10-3	TGTGCCATCAGTGAGTCTGGGAGGACGAGAGGTAATTCACCCCTCCACTTT	CAISESGRTRGNSPLHF
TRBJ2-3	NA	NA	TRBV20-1	TGCAGTGCTAGTGCGGGGGCCAGCACAGATACGCAGTATTTT	CSASAGASTDTQYF
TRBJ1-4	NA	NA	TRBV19	TGTGCCAGTAGTAAAAGGGATCCAACTAATGAAAAACTGTTTTTT	CASSKRDPTNEKLFF
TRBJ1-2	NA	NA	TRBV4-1	TGCGCCAGCAGCCAAGGGCCGGGACTCAACTATGGCTACACCTTC	CASSQGPGLNYGYTF
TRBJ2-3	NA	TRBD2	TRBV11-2	TGTGCCAGCAGCGGGGTCATAGCGGGGGGAACGAACACAGATACGCAGTATTTT	CASSGVIAGGTNTDTQYF
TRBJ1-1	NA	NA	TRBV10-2	TGCGCCAGCATGGGGGGGAACATGAACACTGAAGCTTTCTTT	CASMGGNMNTEAFF
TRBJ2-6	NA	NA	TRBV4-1	TGCGCCAGCAGCCAAATGGTAACCGCCGGGGCCAACGTCCTGACTTTC	CASSQMVTAGANVLTF
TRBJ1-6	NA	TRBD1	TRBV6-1	TGTGCCAGCAGTGGACACTCAGGGGGTGCCGGCTCCTATAATTCACCCCTCCACTTT	CASSGHSGGAGSYNSPLHF
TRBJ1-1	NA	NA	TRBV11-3	TGTGCCAGCAGCTTACGGGGATTTGAAGCTTTCTTT	CASSLRGFEAFF
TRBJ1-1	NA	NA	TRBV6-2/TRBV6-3	TGTGCCAGCAGTTATGGGGGCAGTGTTAGGACTGAAGCTTTCTTT	CASSYGGSVRTEAFF
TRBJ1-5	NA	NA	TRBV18	TGTGCCAGCTCACCACGACCCCAGGGGAGCAATCAGCCCCAGCATTTT	CASSPRPQGSNQPQHF